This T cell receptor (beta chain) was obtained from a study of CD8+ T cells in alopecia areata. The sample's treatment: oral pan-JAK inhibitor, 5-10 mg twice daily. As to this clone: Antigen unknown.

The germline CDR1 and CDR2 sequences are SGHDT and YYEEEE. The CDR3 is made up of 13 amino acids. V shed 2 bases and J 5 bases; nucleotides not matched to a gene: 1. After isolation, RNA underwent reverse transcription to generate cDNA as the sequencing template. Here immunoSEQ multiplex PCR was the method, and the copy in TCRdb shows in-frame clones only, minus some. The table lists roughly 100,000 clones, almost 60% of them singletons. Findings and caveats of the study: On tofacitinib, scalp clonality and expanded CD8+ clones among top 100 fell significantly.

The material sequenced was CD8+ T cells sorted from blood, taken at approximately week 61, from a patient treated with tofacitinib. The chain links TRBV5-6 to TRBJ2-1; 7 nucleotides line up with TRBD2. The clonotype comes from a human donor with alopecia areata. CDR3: CASSFGTNNEQFF. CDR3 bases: TGTGCCAGCAGCTTCGGGACTAACAATGAGCAGTTCTTC.